This entry lists 2 T cell receptor beta chains sequenced from one sample in a study of blood T cell repertoires in COVID-19. Sequencing used immunoSEQ multiplex PCR; TCRdb keeps in-frame clones, though not all of them. The data contain roughly 160,000 clones, approximately 81% of them seen just once; the ten biggest clones take up more than 5%. The sequenced material came from peripheral blood. The receptors stem from a woman aged 45-65 years with COVID-19, enrolled during active disease.

The chain couples TRBV12-3 or TRBV12-4 to TRBJ2-5; no definite D call. The CDR3 extends over 12 amino acids. Trimming shortened V by 4 bases and J by 5 bases, and 8 bases separated the two germline ends. The CDR3 sequence: CASSSVEETQYF. The CDR3 DNA reads as TGTGCCAGCAGTTCAGTGGAGGAGACCCAGTACTTC.

The gene calls are TRBV18 and TRBJ2-7; TRBD1 matches at 10 bases. With V trimmed by 4 bases and J by 6 bases, 0 bases remained unmatched. This CDR3 comprises 12 residues. Germline CDR1 and CDR2: KGHSH and LQKENI. CDR3 sequence reads: CASSRDRGEQYF. The CDR3 region has the DNA TGTGCCAGCTCACGGGACAGGGGCGAGCAGTACTTC.